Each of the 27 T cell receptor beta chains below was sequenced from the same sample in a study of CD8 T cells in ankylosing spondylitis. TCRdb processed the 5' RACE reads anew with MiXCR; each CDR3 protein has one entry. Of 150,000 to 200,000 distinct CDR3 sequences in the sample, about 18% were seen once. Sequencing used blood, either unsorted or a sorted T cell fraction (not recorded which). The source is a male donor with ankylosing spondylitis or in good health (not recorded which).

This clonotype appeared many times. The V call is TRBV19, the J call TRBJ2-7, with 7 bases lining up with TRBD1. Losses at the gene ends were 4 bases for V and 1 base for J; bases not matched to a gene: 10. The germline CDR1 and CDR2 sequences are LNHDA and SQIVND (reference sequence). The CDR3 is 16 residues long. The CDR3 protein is CASSNDRQGRSYEQYF. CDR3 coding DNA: TGTGCCAGTAGTAACGACAGACAGGGTAGGTCCTACGAGCAGTACTTC.

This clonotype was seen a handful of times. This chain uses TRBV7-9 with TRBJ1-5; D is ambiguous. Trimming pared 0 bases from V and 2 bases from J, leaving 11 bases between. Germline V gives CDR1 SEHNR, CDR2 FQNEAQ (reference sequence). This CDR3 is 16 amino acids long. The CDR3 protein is CASSLASGGGNQPQHF. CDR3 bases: TGTGCCAGCAGCTTAGCGTCGGGTGGGGGCAATCAGCCCCAGCATTTT. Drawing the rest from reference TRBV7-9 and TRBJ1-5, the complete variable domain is DTGVSQNPRHKITKRGQNVTFRCDPISEHNRLYWYRQTLGQGPEFLTYFQNEAQLEKSRLLSDRFSAERPKGSFSTLEIQRTEQGDSAMYLCASSLASGGGNQPQHFGDGTRLSIL.

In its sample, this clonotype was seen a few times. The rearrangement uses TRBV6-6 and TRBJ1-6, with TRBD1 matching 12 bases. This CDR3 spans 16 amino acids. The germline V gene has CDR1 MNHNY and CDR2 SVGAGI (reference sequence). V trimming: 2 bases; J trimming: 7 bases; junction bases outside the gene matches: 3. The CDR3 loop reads CASSYAGQGANSPLHF. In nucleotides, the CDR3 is TGTGCCAGCAGTTACGCGGGACAGGGGGCGAATTCACCCCTCCACTTT.

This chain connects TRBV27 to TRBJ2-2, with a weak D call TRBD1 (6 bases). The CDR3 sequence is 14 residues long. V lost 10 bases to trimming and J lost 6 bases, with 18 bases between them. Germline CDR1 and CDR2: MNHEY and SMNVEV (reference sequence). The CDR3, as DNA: TGTGCCACTGCGGACAGACCTTGGGCCGGGGAGCTGTTTTTT. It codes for CATADRPWAGELFF.

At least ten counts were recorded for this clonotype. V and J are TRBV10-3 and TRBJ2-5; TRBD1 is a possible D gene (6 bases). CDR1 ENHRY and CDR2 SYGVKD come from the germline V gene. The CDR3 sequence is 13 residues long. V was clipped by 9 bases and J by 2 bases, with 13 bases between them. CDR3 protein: CAILDSLQETQYF. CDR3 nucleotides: TGTGCCATTTTGGACAGCTTACAAGAGACCCAGTACTTC.

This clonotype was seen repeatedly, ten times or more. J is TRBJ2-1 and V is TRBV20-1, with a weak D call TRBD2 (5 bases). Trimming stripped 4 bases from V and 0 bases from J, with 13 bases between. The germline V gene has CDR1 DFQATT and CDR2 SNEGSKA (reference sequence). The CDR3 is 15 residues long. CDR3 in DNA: TGCAGTGCTACCCTCGAGGACTTCTCCTACAATGAGCAGTTCTTC. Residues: CSATLEDFSYNEQFF.

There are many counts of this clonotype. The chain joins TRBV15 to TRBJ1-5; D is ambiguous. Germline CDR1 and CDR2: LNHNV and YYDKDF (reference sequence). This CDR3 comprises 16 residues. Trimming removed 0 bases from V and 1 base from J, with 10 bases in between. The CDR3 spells CATSRDLAKSNQPQHF. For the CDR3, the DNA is TGTGCCACCAGCAGAGATTTAGCTAAGAGCAATCAGCCCCAGCATTTT.

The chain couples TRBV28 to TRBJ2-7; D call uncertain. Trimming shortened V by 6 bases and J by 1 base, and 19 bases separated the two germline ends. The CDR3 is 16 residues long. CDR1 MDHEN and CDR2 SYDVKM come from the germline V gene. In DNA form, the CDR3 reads TGTGCCAGCAGAACGACAAGGCCCGGTTTTTCCTACGAGCAGTACTTC. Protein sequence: CASRTTRPGFSYEQYF.

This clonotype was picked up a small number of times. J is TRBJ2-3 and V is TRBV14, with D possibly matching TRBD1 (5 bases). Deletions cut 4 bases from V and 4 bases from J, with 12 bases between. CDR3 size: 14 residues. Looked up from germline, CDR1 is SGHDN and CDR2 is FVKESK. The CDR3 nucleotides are TGTGCCAGCAGCCTCCTACAGGTATCAGATACGCAGTATTTT. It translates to CASSLLQVSDTQYF.

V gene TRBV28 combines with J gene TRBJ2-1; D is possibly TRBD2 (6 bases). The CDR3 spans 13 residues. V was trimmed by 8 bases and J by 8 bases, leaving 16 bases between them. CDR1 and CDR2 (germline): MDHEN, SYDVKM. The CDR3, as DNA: TGTGCCAGCCGCTCAGGCGGGACGGATGAGCAGTTCTTC. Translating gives CASRSGGTDEQFF.

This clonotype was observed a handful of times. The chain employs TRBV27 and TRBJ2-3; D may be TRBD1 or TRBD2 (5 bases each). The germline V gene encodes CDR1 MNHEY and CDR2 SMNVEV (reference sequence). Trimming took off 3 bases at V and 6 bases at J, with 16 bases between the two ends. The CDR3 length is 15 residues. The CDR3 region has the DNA TGTGCCAGCAGTTTTGGGGGATGGGATGGTGATACGCAGTATTTT. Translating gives CASSFGGWDGDTQYF.

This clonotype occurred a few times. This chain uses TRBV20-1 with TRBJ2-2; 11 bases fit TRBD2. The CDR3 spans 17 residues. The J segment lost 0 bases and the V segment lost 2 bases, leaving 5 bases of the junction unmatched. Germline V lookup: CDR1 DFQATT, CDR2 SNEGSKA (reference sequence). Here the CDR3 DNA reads TGCAGTGCTAGATCGGTGACTAGCGGGGCGAACACCGGGGAGCTGTTTTTT. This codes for CSARSVTSGANTGELFF.

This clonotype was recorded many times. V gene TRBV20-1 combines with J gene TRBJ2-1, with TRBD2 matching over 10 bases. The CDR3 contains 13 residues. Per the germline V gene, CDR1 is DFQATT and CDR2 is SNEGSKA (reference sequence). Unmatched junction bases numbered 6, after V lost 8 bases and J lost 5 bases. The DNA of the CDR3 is TGCAGTTTCGGACTAGCGGAGAACAATGAGCAGTTCTTC. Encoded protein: CSFGLAENNEQFF.

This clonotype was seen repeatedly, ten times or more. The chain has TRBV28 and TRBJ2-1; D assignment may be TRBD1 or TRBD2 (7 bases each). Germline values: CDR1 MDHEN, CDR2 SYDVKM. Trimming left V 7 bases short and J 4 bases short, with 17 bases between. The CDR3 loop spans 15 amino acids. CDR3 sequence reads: CASIREGAGYNEQFF. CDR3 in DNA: TGTGCCAGCATTAGGGAGGGGGCGGGTTACAATGAGCAGTTCTTC.

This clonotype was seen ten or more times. The CDR3 reads CASSPQGNNSPLHF. CDR3 coding DNA: TGTGCCAGCAGCCCTCAGGGGAATAATTCACCCCTCCACTTT. This chain joins TRBV28 and TRBJ1-6; TRBD1 might be the D (6 bases). V dropped 6 bases and J dropped 5 bases, with 11 bases sitting between them. CDR3 length equals 14 residues. Germline-derived CDR1 and CDR2 are MDHEN and SYDVKM.

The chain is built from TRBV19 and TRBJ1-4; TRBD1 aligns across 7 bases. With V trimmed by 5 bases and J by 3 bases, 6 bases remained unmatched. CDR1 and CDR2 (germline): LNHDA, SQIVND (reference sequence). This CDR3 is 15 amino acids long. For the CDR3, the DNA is TGTGCCAGTAGTCCCAACAGGGGCTCTAATGAAAAACTGTTTTTT. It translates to CASSPNRGSNEKLFF.

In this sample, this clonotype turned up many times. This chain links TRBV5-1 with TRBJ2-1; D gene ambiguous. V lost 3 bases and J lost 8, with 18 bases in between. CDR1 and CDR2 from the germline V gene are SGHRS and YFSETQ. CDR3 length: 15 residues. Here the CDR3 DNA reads TGCGCCAGCAGCTGGGAATCGGAGAGCGTCTATGAGCAGTTCTTC. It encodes CASSWESESVYEQFF.

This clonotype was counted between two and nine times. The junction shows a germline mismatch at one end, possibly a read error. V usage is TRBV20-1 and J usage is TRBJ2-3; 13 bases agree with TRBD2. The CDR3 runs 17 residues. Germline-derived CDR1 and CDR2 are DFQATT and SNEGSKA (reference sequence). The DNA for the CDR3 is TGCTGTGCCAGACTAGCGGGAGGAGGATACGGCACAGATACGCAGTATTTT. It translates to CCARLAGGGYGTDTQYF.

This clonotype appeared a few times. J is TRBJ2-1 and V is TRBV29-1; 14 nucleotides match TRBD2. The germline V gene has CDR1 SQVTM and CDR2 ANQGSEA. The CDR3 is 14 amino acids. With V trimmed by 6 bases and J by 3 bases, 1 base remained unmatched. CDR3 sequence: CSVGTSGGYNEQFF. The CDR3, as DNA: TGCAGCGTCGGGACTAGCGGGGGCTACAATGAGCAGTTCTTC.

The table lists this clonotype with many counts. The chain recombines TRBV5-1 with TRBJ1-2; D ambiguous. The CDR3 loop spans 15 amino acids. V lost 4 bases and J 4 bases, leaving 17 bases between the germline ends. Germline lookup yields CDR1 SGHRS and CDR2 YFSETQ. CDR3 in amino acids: CASSPGLQEAYGYTF. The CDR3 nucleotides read TGCGCCAGCAGCCCGGGTTTGCAGGAAGCCTATGGCTACACCTTC.

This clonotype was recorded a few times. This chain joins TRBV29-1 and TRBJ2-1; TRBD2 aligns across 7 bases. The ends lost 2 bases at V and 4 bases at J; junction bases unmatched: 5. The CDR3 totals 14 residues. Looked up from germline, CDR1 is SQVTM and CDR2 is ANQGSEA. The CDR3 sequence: CSVETREPYNEQFF. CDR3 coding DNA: TGCAGCGTTGAAACGCGGGAGCCTTACAATGAGCAGTTCTTC.

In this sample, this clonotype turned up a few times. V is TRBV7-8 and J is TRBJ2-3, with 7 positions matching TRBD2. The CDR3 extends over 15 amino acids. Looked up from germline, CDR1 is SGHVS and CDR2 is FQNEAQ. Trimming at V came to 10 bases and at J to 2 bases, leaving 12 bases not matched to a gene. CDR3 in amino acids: CATSLTGTITDTQYF. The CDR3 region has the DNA TGTGCCACCTCGCTCACCGGGACTATCACAGATACGCAGTATTTT.

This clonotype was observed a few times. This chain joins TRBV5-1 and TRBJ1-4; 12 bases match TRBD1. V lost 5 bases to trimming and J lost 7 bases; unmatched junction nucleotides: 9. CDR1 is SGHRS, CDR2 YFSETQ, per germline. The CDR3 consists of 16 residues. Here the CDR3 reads CASRARGQGASEKLFF. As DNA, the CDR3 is TGCGCCAGCAGGGCCCGGGGACAGGGGGCGAGTGAAAAACTGTTTTTT.

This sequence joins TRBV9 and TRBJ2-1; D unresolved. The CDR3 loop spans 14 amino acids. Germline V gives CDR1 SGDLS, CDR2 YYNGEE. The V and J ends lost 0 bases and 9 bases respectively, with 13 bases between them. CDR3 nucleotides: TGTGCCAGCAGCGTAGGGGCGATGTCTCTTGAGCAGTTCTTC. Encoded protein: CASSVGAMSLEQFF.

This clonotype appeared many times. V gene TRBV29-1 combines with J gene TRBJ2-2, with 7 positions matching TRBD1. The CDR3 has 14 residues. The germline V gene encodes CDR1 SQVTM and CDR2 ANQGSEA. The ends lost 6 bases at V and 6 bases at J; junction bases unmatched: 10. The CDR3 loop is CSVGRQGVPGELFF. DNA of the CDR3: TGCAGCGTGGGTCGACAGGGTGTACCCGGGGAGCTGTTTTTT.

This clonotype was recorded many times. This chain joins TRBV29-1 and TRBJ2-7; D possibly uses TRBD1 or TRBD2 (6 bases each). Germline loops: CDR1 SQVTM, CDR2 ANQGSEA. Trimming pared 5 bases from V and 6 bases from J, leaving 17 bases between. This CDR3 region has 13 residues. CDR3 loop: CSVQSGDLGEQYF. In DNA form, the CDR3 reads TGCAGCGTTCAGTCAGGGGACTTGGGCGAGCAGTACTTC.

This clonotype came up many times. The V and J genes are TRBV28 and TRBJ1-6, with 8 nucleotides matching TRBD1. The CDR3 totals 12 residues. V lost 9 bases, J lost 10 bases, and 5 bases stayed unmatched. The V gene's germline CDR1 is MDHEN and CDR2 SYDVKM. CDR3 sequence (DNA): TGTGCCAGTGGACAGGGAAGATCACCCCTCCACTTT. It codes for CASGQGRSPLHF.